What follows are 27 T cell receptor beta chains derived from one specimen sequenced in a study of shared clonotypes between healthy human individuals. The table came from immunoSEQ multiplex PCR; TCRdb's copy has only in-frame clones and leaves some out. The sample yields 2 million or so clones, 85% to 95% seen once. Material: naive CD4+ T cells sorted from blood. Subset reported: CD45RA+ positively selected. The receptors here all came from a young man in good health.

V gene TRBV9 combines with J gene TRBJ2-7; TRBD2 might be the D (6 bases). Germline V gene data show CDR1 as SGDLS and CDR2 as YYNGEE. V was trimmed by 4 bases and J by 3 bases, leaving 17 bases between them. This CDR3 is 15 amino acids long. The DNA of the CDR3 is TGTGCCAGCAGCCGGGGCGAGGCGGGGAACTACGAGCAGTACTTC. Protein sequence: CASSRGEAGNYEQYF.

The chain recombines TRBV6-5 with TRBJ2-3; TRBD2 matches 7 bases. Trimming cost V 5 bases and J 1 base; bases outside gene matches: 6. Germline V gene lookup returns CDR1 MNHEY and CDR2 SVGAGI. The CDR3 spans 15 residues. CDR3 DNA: TGTGCCAGCAGTCGGGACTACTCGCGCACAGATACGCAGTATTTT. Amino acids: CASSRDYSRTDTQYF.

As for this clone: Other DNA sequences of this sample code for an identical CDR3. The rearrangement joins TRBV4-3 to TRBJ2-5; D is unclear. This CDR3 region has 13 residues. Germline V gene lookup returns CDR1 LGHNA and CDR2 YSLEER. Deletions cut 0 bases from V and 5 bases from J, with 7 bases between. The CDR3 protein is CASSQDRRETQYF. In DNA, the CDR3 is TGCGCCAGCAGCCAAGATCGGCGCGAGACCCAGTACTTC.

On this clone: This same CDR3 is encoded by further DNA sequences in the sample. DNA of the CDR3: TGTGCCAGCAGCACCGGACAGGGGAACTCACCCCTCCACTTT. Its protein is CASSTGQGNSPLHF. This rearrangement joins TRBV2 to TRBJ1-6; TRBD1 matches 9 bases. The CDR3 consists of 14 residues. The germline V gene has CDR1 SNHLY and CDR2 FYNNEI. The J segment lost 10 bases and the V segment lost 6 bases, leaving 7 bases of the junction unmatched.

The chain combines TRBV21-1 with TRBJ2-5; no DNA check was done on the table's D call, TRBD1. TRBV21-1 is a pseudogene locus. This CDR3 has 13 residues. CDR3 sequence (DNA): TGTGCCAGCTTGGGACAGGGTGAAGAGACCCAGTACTTC. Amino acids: CASLGQGEETQYF.

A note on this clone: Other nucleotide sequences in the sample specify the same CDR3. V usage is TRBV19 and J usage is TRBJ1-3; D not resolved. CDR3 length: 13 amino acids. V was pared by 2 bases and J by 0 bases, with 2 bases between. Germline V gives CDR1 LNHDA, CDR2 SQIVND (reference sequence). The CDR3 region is CASSISSGNTIYF. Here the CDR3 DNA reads TGTGCCAGTAGTATAAGCTCTGGAAACACCATATATTTT. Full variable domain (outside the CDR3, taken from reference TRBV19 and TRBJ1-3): DGGITQSPKYLFRKEGQNVTLSCEQNLNHDAMYWYRQDPGQGLRLIYYSQIVNDFQKGDIAEGYSVSREKKESFPLTVTSAQKNPTAFYLCASSISSGNTIYFGEGSWLTVV.

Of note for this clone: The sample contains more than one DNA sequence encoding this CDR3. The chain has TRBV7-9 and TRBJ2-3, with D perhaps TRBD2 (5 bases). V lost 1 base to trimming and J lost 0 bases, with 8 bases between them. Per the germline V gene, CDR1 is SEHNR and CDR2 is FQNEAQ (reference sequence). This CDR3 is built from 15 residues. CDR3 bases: TGTGCCAGCAGCTTAGGTACGGGGAGCACAGATACGCAGTATTTT. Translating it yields CASSLGTGSTDTQYF. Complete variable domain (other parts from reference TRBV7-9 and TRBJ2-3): DTGVSQNPRHKITKRGQNVTFRCDPISEHNRLYWYRQTLGQGPEFLTYFQNEAQLEKSRLLSDRFSAERPKGSFSTLEIQRTEQGDSAMYLCASSLGTGSTDTQYFGPGTRLTVL.

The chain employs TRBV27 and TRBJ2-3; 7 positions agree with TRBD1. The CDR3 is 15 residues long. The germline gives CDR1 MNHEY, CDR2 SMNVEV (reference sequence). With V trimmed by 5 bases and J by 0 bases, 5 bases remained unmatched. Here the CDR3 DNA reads TGTGCCAGCAGTCTACAGGGGTACAGCACAGATACGCAGTATTTT. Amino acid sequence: CASSLQGYSTDTQYF.

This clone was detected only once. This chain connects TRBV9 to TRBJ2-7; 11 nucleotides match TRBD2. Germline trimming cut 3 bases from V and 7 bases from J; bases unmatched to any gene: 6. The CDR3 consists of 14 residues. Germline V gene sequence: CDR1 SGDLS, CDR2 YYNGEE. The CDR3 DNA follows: TGTGCCAGCAGCGCCCTTCCTAGCGGGGGGGAGCAGTACTTC. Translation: CASSALPSGGEQYF.

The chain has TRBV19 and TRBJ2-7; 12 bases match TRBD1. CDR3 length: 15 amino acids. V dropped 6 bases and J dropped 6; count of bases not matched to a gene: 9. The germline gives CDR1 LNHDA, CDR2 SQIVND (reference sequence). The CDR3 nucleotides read TGTGCCAGTAGAAATCAGGGACAGGGGGCAGGCGAGCAGTACTTC. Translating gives CASRNQGQGAGEQYF. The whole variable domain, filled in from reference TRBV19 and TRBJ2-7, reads DGGITQSPKYLFRKEGQNVTLSCEQNLNHDAMYWYRQDPGQGLRLIYYSQIVNDFQKGDIAEGYSVSREKKESFPLTVTSAQKNPTAFYLCASRNQGQGAGEQYFGPGTRLTVT.

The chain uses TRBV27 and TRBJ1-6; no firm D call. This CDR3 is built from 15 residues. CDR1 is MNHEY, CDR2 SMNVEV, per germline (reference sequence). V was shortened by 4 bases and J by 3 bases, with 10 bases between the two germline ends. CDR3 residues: CASSSSQVYNSPLHF. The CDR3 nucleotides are TGTGCCAGCAGTTCCAGCCAGGTCTATAATTCACCCCTCCACTTT.

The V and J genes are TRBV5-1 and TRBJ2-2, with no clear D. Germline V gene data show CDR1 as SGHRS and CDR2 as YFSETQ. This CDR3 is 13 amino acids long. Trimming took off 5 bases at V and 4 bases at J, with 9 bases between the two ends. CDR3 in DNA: TGCGCCAGCAGAATTGGGTCCACCGGGGAGCTGTTTTTT. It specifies CASRIGSTGELFF.

This chain's CDR3 is CASSLEPEMNTEAFF. The DNA for the CDR3 is TGCGCCAGCAGCTTGGAGCCAGAGATGAACACTGAAGCTTTCTTT. The V and J genes are TRBV5-1 and TRBJ1-1; unclear D gene. CDR1 is SGHRS and CDR2 is YFSETQ in the germline V gene. CDR3 length: 15 amino acids. With 0 bases removed from V and 0 bases from J, the gap between germline ends came to 9 bases.

The CDR3 DNA is TGTGCCAGCACCTCGGGAGGGTCTAATTCACCCCTCCACTTT. Its protein product is CASTSGGSNSPLHF. The gene calls are TRBV6-6 and TRBJ1-6, with D unclear. CDR3 length: 14 residues. Germline values: CDR1 MNHNY, CDR2 SVGAGI (reference sequence). V lost 7 bases and J lost 6, with 13 bases in between.

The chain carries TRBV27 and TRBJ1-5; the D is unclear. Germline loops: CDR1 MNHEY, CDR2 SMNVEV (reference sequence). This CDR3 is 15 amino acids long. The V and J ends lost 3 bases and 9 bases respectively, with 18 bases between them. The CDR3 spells CASSFRAGSMVPQHF. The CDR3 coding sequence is TGTGCCAGCAGTTTTCGAGCTGGGTCGATGGTGCCCCAGCATTTT.

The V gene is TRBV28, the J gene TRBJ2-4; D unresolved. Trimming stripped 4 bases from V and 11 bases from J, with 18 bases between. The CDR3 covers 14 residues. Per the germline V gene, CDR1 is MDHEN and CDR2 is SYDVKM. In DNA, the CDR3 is TGTGCCAGCAGTTCGTCACAGCCACCAAGAGTTCAGTACTTC. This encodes CASSSSQPPRVQYF.

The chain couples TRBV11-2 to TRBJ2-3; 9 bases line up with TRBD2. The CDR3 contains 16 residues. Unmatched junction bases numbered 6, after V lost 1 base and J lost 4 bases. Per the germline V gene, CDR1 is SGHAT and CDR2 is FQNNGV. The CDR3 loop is CASSLVGGRAADTQYF. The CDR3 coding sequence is TGTGCCAGCAGCTTAGTGGGCGGGAGGGCCGCAGATACGCAGTATTTT.

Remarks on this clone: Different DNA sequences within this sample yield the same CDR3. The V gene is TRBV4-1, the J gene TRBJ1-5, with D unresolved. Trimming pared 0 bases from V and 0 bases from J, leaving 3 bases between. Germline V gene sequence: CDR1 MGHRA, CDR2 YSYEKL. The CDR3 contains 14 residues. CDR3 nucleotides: TGCGCCAGCAGCCAAGATTCTAGCAATCAGCCCCAGCATTTT. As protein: CASSQDSSNQPQHF.

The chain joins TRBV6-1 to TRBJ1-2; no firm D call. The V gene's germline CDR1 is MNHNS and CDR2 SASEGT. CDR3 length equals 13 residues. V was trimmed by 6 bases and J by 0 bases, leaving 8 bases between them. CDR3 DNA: TGTGCCAGCAGAGTAGGAGCTAACTATGGCTACACCTTC. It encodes CASRVGANYGYTF.

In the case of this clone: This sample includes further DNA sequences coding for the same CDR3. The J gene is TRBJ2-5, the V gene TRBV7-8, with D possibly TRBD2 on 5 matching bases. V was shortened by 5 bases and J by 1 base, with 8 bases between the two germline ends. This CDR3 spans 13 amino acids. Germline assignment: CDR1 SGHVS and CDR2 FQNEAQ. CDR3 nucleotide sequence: TGTGCCAGCAGCCCCGGACTCCAAGAGACCCAGTACTTC. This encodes CASSPGLQETQYF.

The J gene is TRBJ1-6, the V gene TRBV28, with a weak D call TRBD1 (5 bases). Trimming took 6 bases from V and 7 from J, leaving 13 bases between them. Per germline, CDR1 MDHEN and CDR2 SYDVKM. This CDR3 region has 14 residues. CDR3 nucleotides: TGTGCCAGCAGCGCCCCTGGGGGGAATTCACCCCTCCACTTT. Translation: CASSAPGGNSPLHF.

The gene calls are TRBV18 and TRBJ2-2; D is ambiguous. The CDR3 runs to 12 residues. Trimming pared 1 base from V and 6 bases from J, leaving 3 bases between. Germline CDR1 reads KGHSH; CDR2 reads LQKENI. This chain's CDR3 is CASSPLAGELFF. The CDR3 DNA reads TGTGCCAGCTCACCACTTGCCGGGGAGCTGTTTTTT.

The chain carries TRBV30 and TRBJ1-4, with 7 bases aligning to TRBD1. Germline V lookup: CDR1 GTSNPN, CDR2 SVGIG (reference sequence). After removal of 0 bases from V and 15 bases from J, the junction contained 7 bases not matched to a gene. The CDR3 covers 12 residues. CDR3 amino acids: CAWSVTGESVFF. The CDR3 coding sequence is TGTGCCTGGAGTGTAACAGGGGAAAGCGTGTTTTTT.

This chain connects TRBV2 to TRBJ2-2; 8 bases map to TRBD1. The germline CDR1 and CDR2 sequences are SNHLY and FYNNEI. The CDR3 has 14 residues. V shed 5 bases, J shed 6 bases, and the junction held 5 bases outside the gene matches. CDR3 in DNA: TGTGCCAGCAGTTCGGACAGGGCAGCCGGGGAGCTGTTTTTT. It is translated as CASSSDRAAGELFF.

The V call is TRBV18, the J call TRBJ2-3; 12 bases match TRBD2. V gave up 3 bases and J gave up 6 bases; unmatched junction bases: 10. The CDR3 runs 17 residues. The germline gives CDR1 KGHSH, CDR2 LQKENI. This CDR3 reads CASSPRDLAGGMDTQYF. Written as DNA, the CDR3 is TGTGCCAGCTCACCCCGCGACCTAGCGGGAGGGATGGATACGCAGTATTTT.

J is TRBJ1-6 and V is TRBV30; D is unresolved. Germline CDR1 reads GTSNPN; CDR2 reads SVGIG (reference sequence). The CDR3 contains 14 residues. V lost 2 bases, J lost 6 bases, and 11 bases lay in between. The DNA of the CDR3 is TGTGCCTGGAGTCCTCGGGATTTTAATTCACCCCTCCACTTT. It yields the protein CAWSPRDFNSPLHF.

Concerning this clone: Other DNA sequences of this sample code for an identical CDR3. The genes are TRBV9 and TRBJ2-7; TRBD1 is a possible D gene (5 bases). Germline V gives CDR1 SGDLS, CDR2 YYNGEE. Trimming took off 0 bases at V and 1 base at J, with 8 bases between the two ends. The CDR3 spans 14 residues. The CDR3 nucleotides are TGTGCCAGCAGCGTAGACCAGGGATCCTACGAGCAGTACTTC. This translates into CASSVDQGSYEQYF.